This T cell receptor (beta chain) was sequenced during a study of blood T cell repertoires in COVID-19. Overall study: Both acute and convalescent COVID-19 samples were obtained from the United States, Italy and Spain. From T cells, B-cell-depleted T cells, or PBMCs came the material, which was cDNA or gDNA.

The germline V and J ends were trimmed by 7 bases and 9 bases, with 14 bases remaining between them. Germline V gene data show CDR1 as SGHKS and CDR2 as YYEKEE (reference sequence). The CDR3 sequence is 12 residues long. How the authors handled the data: The assay estimated nucleated cells by amplifying reference gene primers. The data were produced by immunoSEQ multiplex PCR, yet TCRdb's version contains in-frame clones alone and is incomplete. Clone size and V and J calls were adopted from that table, with D and trimming inferred from the DNA. The table includes 120,000 to 150,000 clones, about 90% detected once.

The chain employs TRBV5-5 and TRBJ2-1, with D possibly matching TRBD1 (6 bases). The sequence was obtained from a human donor in a cohort sampled during active COVID-19. What was sequenced was peripheral blood. CDR3 DNA: TGTGCCAGCTCCAACAGGGAAAGTGAGCAGTTCTTC. Residues: CASSNRESEQFF.